This T cell receptor beta chain was observed in a study of CD8+ T cells in alopecia areata. This CDR3 region has 17 residues. The V gene lost 2 bases and the J gene lost 1 base, with 17 bases spanning the gap. Germline lookup yields CDR1 LNHNV and CDR2 YYDKDF (reference sequence). Once RNA had been extracted, it was reverse transcribed into cDNA to act as the sequencing template. Generated by immunoSEQ multiplex PCR, the TCRdb table keeps only in-frame clones and is missing some. The table has roughly 120,000 clones, 55% to 80% seen once. The material sequenced was CD4+ T cells sorted from blood. This receptor was obtained from a human donor in good health. The chain employs TRBV15 and TRBJ1-2, with D tentatively TRBD1 (6 bases). The CDR3 region is CATSRSGYGQRNYGYTF. The CDR3 region has the DNA TGTGCCACCAGCAGATCCGGCTACGGACAGCGTAACTATGGCTACACCTTC.